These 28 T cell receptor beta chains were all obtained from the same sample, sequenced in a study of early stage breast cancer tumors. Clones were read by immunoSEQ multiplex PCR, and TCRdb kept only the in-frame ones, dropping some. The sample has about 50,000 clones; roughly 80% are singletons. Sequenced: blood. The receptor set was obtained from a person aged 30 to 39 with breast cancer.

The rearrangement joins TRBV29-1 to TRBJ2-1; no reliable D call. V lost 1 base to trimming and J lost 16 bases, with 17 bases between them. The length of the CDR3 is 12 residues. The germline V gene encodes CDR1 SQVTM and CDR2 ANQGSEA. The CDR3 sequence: CSVEGGASGKFF. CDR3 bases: TGCAGCGTTGAAGGTGGAGCTAGTGGCAAATTCTTC.

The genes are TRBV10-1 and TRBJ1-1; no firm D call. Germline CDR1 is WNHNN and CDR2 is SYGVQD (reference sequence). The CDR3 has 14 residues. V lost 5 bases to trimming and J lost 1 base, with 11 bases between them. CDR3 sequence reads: CASSQQVGNTEAFF. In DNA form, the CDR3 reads TGCGCCAGCAGTCAGCAGGTTGGGAACACTGAAGCTTTCTTT.

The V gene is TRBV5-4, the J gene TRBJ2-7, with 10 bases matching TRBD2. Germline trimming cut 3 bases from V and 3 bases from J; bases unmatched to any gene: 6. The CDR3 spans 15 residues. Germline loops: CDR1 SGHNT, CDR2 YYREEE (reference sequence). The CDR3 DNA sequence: TGTGCCAGCAGCTCGGGGACTAGCGCACTCTACGAGCAGTACTTC. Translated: CASSSGTSALYEQYF.

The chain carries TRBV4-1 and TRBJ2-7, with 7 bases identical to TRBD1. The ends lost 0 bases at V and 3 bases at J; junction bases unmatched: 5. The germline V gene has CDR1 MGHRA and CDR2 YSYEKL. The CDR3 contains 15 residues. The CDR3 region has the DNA TGCGCCAGCAGCCAAGACAGGGGGAAAAGCTACGAGCAGTACTTC. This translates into CASSQDRGKSYEQYF.

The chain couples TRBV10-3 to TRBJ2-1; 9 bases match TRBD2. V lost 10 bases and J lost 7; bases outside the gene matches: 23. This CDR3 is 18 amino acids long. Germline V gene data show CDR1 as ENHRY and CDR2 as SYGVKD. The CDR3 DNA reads TGTGCCAGTTATGGGGAAGAGAGCAGGGCGGGAGGGTCAAATGAGCAGTTCTTC. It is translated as CASYGEESRAGGSNEQFF.

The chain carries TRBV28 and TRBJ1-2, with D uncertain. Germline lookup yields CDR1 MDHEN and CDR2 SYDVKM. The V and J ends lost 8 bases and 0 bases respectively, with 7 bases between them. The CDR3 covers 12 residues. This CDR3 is CASASANYGYTF. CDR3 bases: TGTGCCAGCGCCAGTGCTAACTATGGCTACACCTTC.

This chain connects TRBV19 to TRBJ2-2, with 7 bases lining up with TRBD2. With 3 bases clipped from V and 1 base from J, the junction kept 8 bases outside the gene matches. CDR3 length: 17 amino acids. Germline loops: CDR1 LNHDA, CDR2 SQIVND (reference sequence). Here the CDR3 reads CASSIVLAALNTGELFF. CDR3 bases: TGTGCCAGTAGTATTGTCCTAGCGGCCCTGAACACCGGGGAGCTGTTTTTT. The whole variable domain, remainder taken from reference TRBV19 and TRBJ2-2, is DGGITQSPKYLFRKEGQNVTLSCEQNLNHDAMYWYRQDPGQGLRLIYYSQIVNDFQKGDIAEGYSVSREKKESFPLTVTSAQKNPTAFYLCASSIVLAALNTGELFFGEGSRLTVL.

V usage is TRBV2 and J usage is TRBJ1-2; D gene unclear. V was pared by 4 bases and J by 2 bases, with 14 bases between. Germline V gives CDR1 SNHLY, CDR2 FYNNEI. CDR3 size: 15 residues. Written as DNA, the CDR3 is TGTGCCAGCAGTGCTCCTACGACCGGAAACTATGGCTACACCTTC. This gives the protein CASSAPTTGNYGYTF.

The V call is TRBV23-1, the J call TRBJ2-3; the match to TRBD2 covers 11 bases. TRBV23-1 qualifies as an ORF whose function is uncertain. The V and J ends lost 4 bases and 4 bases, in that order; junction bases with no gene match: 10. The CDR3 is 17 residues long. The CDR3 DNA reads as TGCGCCAGCAGTCTAAATAGCGGGAGGGCCCAGGCAGATACGCAGTATTTT. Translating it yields CASSLNSGRAQADTQYF.

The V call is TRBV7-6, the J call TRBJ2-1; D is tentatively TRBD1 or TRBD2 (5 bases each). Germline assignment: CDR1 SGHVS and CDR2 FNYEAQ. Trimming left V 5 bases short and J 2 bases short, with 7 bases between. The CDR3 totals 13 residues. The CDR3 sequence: CASSPGPYNEQFF. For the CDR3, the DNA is TGTGCCAGCAGCCCGGGACCCTACAATGAGCAGTTCTTC.

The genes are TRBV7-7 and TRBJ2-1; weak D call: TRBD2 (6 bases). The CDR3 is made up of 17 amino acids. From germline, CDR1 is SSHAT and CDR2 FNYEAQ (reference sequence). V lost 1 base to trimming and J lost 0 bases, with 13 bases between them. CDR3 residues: CASSLGSHGSSYNEQFF. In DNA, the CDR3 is TGTGCCAGCAGCTTAGGGAGTCACGGGAGCTCCTACAATGAGCAGTTCTTC. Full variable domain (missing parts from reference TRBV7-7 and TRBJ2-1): GAGVSQSPRYKVTKRGQDVTLRCDPISSHATLYWYQQALGQGPEFLTYFNYEAQPDKSGLPSDRFSAERPEGSISTLTIQRTEQRDSAMYRCASSLGSHGSSYNEQFFGPGTRLTVL.

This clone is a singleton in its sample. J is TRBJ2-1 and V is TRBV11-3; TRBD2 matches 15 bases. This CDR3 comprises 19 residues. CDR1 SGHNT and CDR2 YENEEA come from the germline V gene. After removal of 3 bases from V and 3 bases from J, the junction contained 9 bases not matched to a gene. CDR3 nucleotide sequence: TGTGCCAGCAGCTTCGAAGGGACTAGCGGGGGGAAGGGCTACAATGAGCAGTTCTTC. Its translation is CASSFEGTSGGKGYNEQFF.

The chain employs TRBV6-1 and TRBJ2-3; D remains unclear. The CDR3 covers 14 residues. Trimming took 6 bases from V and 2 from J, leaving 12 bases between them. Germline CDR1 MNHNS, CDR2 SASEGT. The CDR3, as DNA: TGTGCCAGCAGACTTGGACCGAACACAGATACGCAGTATTTT. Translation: CASRLGPNTDTQYF.

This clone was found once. This CDR3 reads CASSRDRTYEQYF. CDR3 DNA: TGTGCCAGCAGCCGGGACAGAACCTACGAGCAGTACTTC. The chain joins TRBV7-8 to TRBJ2-7, with TRBD1 identical over 7 bases. The CDR3 contains 13 residues. Unmatched junction bases numbered 3, after V lost 5 bases and J lost 2 bases. Per the germline V gene, CDR1 is SGHVS and CDR2 is FQNEAQ. Complete variable domain (other parts from reference TRBV7-8 and TRBJ2-7): GAGVSQSPRYKVAKRGQDVALRCDPISGHVSLFWYQQALGQGPEFLTYFQNEAQLDKSGLPSDRFFAERPEGSVSTLKIQRTQQEDSAVYLCASSRDRTYEQYFGPGTRLTVT.

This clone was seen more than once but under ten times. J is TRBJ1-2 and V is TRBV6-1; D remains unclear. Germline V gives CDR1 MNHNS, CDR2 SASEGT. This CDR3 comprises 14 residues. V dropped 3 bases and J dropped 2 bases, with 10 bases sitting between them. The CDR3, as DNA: TGTGCCAGCAGTGAGATGGGCACAAACTATGGCTACACCTTC. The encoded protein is CASSEMGTNYGYTF.

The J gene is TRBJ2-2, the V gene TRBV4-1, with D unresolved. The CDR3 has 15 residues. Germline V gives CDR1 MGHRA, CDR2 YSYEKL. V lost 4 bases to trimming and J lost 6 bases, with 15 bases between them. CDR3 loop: CASSRMEGFPGELFF. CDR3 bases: TGCGCCAGCAGCCGGATGGAAGGGTTCCCCGGGGAGCTGTTTTTT.

The CDR3, as DNA: TGTGCCAGTAGTATAGAGGCAGTGGCCTACGAGCAGTACTTC. Its translation: CASSIEAVAYEQYF. The chain recombines TRBV19 with TRBJ2-7; D is unclear. The germline gives CDR1 LNHDA, CDR2 SQIVND (reference sequence). V gave up 0 bases and J gave up 2 bases, with 8 bases separating them. This CDR3 has 14 amino acids.

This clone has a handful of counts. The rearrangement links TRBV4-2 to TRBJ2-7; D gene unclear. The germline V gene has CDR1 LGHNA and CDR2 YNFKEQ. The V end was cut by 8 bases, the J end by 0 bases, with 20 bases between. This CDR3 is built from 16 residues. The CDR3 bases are TGTGCCAGCTCCACCCAAGGAGCCGACCTCTCCTACGAGCAGTACTTC. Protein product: CASSTQGADLSYEQYF.

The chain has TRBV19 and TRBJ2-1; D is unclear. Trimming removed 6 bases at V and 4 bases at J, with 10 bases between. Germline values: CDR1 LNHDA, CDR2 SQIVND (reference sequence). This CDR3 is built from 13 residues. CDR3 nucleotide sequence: TGTGCCAGTAGGGATCTAGGGTACAATGAGCAGTTCTTC. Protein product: CASRDLGYNEQFF.

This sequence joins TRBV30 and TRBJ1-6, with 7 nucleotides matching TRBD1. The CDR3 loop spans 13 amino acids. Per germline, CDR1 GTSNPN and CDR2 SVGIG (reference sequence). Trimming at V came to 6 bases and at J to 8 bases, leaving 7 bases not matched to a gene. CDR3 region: CACQTGSDSPLHF. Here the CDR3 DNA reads TGTGCCTGTCAGACAGGGTCGGATTCACCCCTCCACTTT.

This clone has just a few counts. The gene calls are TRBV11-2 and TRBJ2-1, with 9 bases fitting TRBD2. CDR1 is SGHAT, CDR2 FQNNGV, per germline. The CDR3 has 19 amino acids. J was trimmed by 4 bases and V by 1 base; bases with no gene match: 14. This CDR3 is CASSLGGMAGGNLYNEQFF. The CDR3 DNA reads TGTGCCAGCAGCTTAGGGGGCATGGCGGGAGGGAATTTATACAATGAGCAGTTCTTC.

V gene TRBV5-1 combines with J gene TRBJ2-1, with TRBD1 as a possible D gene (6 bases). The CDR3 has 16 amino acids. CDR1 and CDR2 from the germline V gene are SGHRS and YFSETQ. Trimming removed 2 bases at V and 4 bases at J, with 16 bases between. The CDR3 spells CASSLYSDRTYNEQFF. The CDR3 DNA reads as TGCGCCAGCAGCTTATATTCCGACAGGACATACAATGAGCAGTTCTTC.

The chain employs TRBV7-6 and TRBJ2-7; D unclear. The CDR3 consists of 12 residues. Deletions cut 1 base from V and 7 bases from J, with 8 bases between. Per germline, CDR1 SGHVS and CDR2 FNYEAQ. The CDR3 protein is CASSLVPLEQYF. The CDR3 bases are TGTGCCAGCAGCTTAGTTCCTCTGGAGCAGTACTTC.

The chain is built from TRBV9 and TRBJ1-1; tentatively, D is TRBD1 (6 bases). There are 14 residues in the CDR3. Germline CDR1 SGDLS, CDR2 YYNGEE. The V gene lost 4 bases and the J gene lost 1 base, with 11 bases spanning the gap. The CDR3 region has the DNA TGTGCCAGCAGCCCGGGGGCCCAGAACACTGAAGCTTTCTTT. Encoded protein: CASSPGAQNTEAFF.

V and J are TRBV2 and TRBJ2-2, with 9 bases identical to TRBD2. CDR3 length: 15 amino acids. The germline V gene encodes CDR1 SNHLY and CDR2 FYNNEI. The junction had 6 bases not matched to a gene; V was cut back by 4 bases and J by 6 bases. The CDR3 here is CASSVLIAGAGELFF. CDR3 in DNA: TGTGCCAGCAGTGTCTTAATAGCGGGAGCCGGGGAGCTGTTTTTT.

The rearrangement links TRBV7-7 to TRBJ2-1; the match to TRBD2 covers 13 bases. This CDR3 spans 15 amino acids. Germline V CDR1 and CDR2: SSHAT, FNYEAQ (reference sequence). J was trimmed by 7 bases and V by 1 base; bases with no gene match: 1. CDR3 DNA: TGTGCCAGCAGCTTAGGGACTAGCGGGAGTAATGAGCAGTTCTTC. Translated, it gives CASSLGTSGSNEQFF.

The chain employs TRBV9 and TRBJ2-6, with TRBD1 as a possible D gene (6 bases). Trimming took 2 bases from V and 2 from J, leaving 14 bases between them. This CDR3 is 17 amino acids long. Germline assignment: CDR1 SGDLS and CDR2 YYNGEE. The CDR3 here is CASSVSLQGPGANVLTF. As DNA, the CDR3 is TGTGCCAGCAGCGTTTCTCTACAGGGACCTGGGGCCAACGTCCTGACTTTC. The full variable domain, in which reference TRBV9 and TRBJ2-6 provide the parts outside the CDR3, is DSGVTQTPKHLITATGQRVTLRCSPRSGDLSVYWYQQSLDQGLQFLIQYYNGEERAKGNILERFSAQQFPDLHSELNLSSLELGDSALYFCASSVSLQGPGANVLTFGAGSRLTVL.

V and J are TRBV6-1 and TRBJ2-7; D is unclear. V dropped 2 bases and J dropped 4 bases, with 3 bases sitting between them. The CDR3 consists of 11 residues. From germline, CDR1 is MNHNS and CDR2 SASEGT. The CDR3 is CASSETYEQYF. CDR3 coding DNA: TGTGCCAGCAGTGAAACTTACGAGCAGTACTTC.